This TCR beta chain originates from a study of neoadjuvant anti-PD-1 for oral cavity cancer. Background on the study: Nivolumab at 3 mg/kg was mostly given biweekly, three to four doses, pre-surgery.

From germline, CDR1 is KGHSH and CDR2 LQKENI. V shed 5 bases and J shed 10 bases, with 26 bases lying between them. The length of the CDR3 is 16 residues. This clone has more than one count but fewer than ten. The data were produced by immunoSEQ multiplex PCR, yet TCRdb's version contains in-frame clones alone and is incomplete. This table holds about 14,000 clones, about 68% found once. The patients had HPV-negative, locally advanced oral cavity squamous cell carcinoma. The clonotype originates from a person aged 40-85 years with oral cavity squamous cell carcinoma. V and J are TRBV18 and TRBJ1-1, with a tentative D call TRBD1 (6 bases). Sample: PBMCs, taken before nivolumab (anti-PD-1) treatment. In DNA form, the CDR3 reads TGTGCCAGCTCAAAAGTACGTGGACAGCGACCATACGTAGCTTTCTTT. Protein product: CASSKVRGQRPYVAFF.